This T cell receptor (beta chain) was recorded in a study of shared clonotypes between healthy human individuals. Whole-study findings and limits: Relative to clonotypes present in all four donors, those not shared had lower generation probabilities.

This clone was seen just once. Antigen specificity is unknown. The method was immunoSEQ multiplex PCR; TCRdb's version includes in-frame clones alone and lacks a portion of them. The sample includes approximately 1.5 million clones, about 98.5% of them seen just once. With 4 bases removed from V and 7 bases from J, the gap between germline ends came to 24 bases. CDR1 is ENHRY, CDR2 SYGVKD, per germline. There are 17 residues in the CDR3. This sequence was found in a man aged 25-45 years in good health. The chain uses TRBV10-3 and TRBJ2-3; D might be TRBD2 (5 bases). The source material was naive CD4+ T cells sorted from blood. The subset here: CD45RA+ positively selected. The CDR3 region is CAISALSLGSSGYTQYF. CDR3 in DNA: TGTGCCATCAGTGCGTTATCGTTGGGCAGTTCGGGGTATACGCAGTATTTT.